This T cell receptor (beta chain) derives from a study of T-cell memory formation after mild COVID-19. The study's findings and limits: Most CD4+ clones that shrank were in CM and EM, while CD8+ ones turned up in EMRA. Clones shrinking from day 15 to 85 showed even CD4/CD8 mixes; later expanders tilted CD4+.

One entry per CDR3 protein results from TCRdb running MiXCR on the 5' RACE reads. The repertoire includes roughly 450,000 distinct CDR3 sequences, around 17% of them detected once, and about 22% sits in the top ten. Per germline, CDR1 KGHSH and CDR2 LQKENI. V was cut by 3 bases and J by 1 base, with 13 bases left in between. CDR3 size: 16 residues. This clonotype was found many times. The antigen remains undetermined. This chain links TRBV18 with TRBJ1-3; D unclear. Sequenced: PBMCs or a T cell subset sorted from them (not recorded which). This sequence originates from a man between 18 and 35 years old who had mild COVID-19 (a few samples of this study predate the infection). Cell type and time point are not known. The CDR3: CASSPNPAASGNTIYF. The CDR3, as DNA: TGTGCCAGCTCACCCAACCCAGCCGCGTCTGGAAACACCATATATTTT.